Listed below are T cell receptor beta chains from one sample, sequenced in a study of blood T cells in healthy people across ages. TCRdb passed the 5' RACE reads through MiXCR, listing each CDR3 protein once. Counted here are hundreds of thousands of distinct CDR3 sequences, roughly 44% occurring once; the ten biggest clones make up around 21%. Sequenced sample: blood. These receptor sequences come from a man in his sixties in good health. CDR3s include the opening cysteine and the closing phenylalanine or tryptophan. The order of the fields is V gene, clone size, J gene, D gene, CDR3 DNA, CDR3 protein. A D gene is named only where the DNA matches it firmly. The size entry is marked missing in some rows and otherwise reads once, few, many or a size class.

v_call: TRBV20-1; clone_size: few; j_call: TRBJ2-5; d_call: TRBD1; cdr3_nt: TGCAGTGCTTCGGACAGGGGGGAGACCCAGTACTTC; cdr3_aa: CSASDRGETQYF
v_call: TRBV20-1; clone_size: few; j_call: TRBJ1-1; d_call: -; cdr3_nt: TGCAGTGCTAGAGCCCGGCACGGGGTAAATACTGAAGCTTTCTTT; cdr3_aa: CSARARHGVNTEAFF
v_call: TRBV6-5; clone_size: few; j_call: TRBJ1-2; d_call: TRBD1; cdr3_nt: TGTGCCAGCAGTTACTCGGGACAGGGGGCGTACTATGGCTACACCTTC; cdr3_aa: CASSYSGQGAYYGYTF
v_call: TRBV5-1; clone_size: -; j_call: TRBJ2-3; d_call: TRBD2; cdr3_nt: TGCGCCAGCAGCGGCCAAGCTAGCGGGGCGGATACGCAGTATTTT; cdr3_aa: CASSGQASGADTQYF
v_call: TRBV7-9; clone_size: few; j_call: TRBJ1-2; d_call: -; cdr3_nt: TGTGCCAGCAGCTTAACCGACGCTAACTATGGCTACACCTTC; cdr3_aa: CASSLTDANYGYTF
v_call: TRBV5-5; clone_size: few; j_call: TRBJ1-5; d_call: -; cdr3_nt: TGTGCCAGCAGTCCCTACGGGGATCAGCCCCAGCATTTT; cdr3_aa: CASSPYGDQPQHF
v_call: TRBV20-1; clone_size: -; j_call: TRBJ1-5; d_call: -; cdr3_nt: TGCAGTGCTCCGACCGGGGGGAGTCAGCCCCAGCATTTT; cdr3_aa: CSAPTGGSQPQHF
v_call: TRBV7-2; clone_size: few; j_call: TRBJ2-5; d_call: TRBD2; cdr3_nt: TGTGCCAGCAGCTTAGGTCCCCTAGCGGGGGGGCAAGAGACCCAGTACTTC; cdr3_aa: CASSLGPLAGGQETQYF
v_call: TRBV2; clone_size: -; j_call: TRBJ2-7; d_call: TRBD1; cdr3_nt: TGTGCCAGCAATATCGACAGGGGGCGCTACGAGCAGTACTTC; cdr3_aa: CASNIDRGRYEQYF
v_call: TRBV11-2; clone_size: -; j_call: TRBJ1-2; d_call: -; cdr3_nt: TGTGCCAGCAGCCCTAGTGGTGGGTTTTATGGCTACACCTTC; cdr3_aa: CASSPSGGFYGYTF
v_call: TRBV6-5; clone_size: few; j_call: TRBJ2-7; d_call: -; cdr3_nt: TGTGCCAGCAGTTACTCGAGGGGGTCCGAGCAGTACTTC; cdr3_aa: CASSYSRGSEQYF
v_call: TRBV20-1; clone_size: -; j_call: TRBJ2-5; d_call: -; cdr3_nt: TGCAGTGCTTACCTCCGAGGGGCCTACCAAGAGACCCAGTACTTC; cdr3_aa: CSAYLRGAYQETQYF
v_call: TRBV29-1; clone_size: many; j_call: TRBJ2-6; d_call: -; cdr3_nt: TGCAGCGTTGCTGGGACTGGGGCCAACGTCCTGACTTTC; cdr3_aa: CSVAGTGANVLTF
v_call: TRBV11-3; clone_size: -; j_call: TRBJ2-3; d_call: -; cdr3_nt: TGTGCCAGCAGCCCCGACCCTGATACGCAGTATTTT; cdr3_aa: CASSPDPDTQYF
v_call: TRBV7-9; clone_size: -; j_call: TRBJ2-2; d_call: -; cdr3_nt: TGTGCCAGCAGGCCCCGCGCCCGGACGGAGAACACCGGGGAGCTGTTTTTT; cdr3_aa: CASRPRARTENTGELFF
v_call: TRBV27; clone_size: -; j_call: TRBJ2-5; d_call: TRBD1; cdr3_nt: TGTGCCAGCAGTCCCGGGACAGTAACCCAAGAGACCCAGTACTTC; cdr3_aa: CASSPGTVTQETQYF
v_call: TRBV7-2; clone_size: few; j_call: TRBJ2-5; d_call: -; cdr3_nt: TGTGCCAGCAGCGGTACTGGCTCCCCCGAGACCCAGTACTTC; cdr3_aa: CASSGTGSPETQYF
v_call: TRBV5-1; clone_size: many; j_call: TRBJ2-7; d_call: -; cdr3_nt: TGCGCCAGCAGCTTGAGCCCAGGGAGCCCCTACGAGCAGTACTTC; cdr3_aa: CASSLSPGSPYEQYF
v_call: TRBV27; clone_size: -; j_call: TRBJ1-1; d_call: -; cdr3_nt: TGTGCCAGCAAATTATTCTTCGTCGACCGGACCTCTGAAGCTTTCTTT; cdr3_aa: CASKLFFVDRTSEAFF
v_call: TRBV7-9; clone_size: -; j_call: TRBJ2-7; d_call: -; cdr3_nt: TGTGCCAGCAGCTTAGCTGCCAGCGTCTGGTACGAGCAGTACTTC; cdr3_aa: CASSLAASVWYEQYF
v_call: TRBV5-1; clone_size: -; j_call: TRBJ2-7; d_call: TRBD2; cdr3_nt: TGCGCCAGCAGCCCCGGGGGGGCTACTTACGGTGAGCAGTACTTC; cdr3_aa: CASSPGGATYGEQYF
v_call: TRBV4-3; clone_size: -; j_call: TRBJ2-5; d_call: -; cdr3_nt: TGCGCCAGCAGCCAAGATGTTAGGGTCGGGAAGACCCAGTACTTC; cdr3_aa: CASSQDVRVGKTQYF
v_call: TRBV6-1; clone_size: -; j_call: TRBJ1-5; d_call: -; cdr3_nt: TGTGCCAGCAGTGAAGTGGGGAGGGCGCAGCCCCAGCATTTT; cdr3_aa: CASSEVGRAQPQHF
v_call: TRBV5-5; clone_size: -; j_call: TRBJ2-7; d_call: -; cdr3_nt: TGTGCCAGCAGAATACAACAGGGCGCCTACGAGCAGTACTTC; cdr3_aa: CASRIQQGAYEQYF
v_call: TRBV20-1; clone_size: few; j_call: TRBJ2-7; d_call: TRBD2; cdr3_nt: TGCAGTGCTAGACCAAGCGGCGGGGGGGCCGGGGAGCAGTACTTC; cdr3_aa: CSARPSGGGAGEQYF
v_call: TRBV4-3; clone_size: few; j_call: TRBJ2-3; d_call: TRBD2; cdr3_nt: TGCGCCAGCAGCCCGTGGACTAGCGGGGGACCAGATACGCAGTATTTT; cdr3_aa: CASSPWTSGGPDTQYF
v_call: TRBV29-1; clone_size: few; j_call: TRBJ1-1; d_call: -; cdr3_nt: TGCAAGGTTGAGGGGGGGATGAACACTGAAGCTTTCTTT; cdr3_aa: CKVEGGMNTEAFF
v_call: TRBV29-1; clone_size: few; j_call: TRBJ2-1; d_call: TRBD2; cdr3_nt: TGCAGCGTTGAAATTCGGGAACGGGGGGGAAACTACAATGAGCAGTTCTTC; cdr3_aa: CSVEIRERGGNYNEQFF
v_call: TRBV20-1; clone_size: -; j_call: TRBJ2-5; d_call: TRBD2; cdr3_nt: TGCAGCGCTAGAGATTCCTCTAGACTAGCGGGAGAGACCCAGTACTTC; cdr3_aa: CSARDSSRLAGETQYF
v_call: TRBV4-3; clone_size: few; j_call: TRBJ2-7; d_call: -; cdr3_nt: TGCGCCAGCAGCCAAGATAGGGGCAGGAGATACGAGCAGTACTTC; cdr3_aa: CASSQDRGRRYEQYF
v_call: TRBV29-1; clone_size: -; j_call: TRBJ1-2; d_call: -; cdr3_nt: TGCAGCGTTGATGCGACAGCCTATGGCTACACCTTC; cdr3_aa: CSVDATAYGYTF